Shown below are 17 T cell receptor beta chains from a single sample sequenced in a study of blood T cell repertoires in COVID-19. Some clones are missing from TCRdb's copy, which holds only in-frame ones; the method was immunoSEQ multiplex PCR. This sample has more than 350,000 clones, with around 90% found just once. The material sequenced was peripheral blood. These receptors were collected from a woman in her twenties or thirties with COVID-19, enrolled during active disease.

The chain couples TRBV11-2 to TRBJ2-3; 8 bases are shared with TRBD2. V lost 5 bases, J lost 4 bases, and 14 bases stayed unmatched. Per the germline V gene, CDR1 is SGHAT and CDR2 is FQNNGV. This CDR3 has 17 residues. The CDR3 spells CASSLTPAREVSDTQYF. The CDR3 coding sequence is TGTGCCAGCAGCCTAACCCCCGCGCGGGAGGTCTCAGATACGCAGTATTTT.

This clone was seen only a few times. The J gene is TRBJ1-6, the V gene TRBV10-3, with D perhaps matching TRBD1 (6 bases). Per germline, CDR1 ENHRY and CDR2 SYGVKD. The germline V and J ends were trimmed by 5 bases and 7 bases, with 15 bases remaining between them. The CDR3 is made up of 15 amino acids. CDR3 amino acids: CAISPNTGRNSPLHF. The CDR3 bases are TGTGCCATCAGTCCGAACACAGGGAGAAATTCACCCCTCCACTTT.

The rearrangement joins TRBV5-8 to TRBJ1-4; D possibly corresponds to TRBD1 (6 bases). The CDR3 sequence is 15 residues long. Germline V lookup: CDR1 SGHTS, CDR2 YDEGEE. Deletions cut 4 bases from V and 8 bases from J, with 18 bases between. DNA of the CDR3: TGTGCCAGCAGCGTCGGGACACAAAAACGGGAAAAACTGTTTTTT. This translates into CASSVGTQKREKLFF. Looking up the rest from reference TRBV5-8 and TRBJ1-4 gives the full variable domain: EAGVTQSPTHLIKTRGQQATLRCSPISGHTSVYWYQQALGLGLQFLLWYDEGEERNRGNFPPRFSGRQFPNYSSELNVNALELEDSALYLCASSVGTQKREKLFFGSGTQLSVL.

The chain carries TRBV6-2 or TRBV6-3 and TRBJ1-1; D is uncertain. Trimming took off 5 bases at V and 6 bases at J, with 10 bases between the two ends. This CDR3 contains 12 residues. In germline, CDR1 is MNHEY, CDR2 SVGEGT. The CDR3 spells CASSDQVAEAFF. CDR3 sequence (DNA): TGTGCCAGCAGTGACCAGGTCGCTGAAGCTTTCTTT.

The chain links TRBV7-2 to TRBJ2-1, with 9 bases aligning to TRBD2. J gave up 6 bases and V 1 base, and 13 bases lay outside the gene matches. The length of the CDR3 is 18 residues. Per germline, CDR1 SGHTA and CDR2 FQGNSA. For the CDR3, the DNA is TGTGCCAGCAGCTTAGTGTTTGGCGGGGGGGCTCCATTCAATGAGCAGTTCTTC. Its protein product is CASSLVFGGGAPFNEQFF.

This chain links TRBV6-5 with TRBJ1-2; no firm D call. Germline CDR1 MNHEY, CDR2 SVGAGI. The CDR3 has 15 residues. The germline V and J ends were trimmed by 2 bases and 0 bases, with 10 bases remaining between them. CDR3 loop: CASSYERAANYGYTF. CDR3 sequence (DNA): TGTGCCAGCAGTTACGAGAGGGCGGCTAACTATGGCTACACCTTC.

CDR3 amino acids: CASMTGYGETEAFF. The CDR3, as DNA: TGTGCCAGTATGACAGGGTATGGGGAGACTGAAGCTTTCTTT. V gene TRBV19 combines with J gene TRBJ1-1; 7 nucleotides agree with TRBD1. The junction had 10 bases not matched to a gene; V was cut back by 7 bases and J by 5 bases. This CDR3 spans 14 amino acids. In germline, CDR1 is LNHDA, CDR2 SQIVND (reference sequence). The variable domain in full, completed from reference TRBV19 and TRBJ1-1, reads DGGITQSPKYLFRKEGQNVTLSCEQNLNHDAMYWYRQDPGQGLRLIYYSQIVNDFQKGDIAEGYSVSREKKESFPLTVTSAQKNPTAFYLCASMTGYGETEAFFGQGTRLTVV.

The chain recombines TRBV11-2 with TRBJ1-2; D is possibly TRBD1 (6 bases). The V gene's germline CDR1 is SGHAT and CDR2 FQNNGV. This CDR3 region has 17 residues. V lost 5 bases, J lost 6 bases, and 25 bases lay in between. The CDR3 reads CASSQIKGRGTFDGYTF. The CDR3 DNA follows: TGTGCCAGCAGCCAAATCAAAGGCAGGGGAACCTTTGATGGCTACACCTTC. Filled out from reference TRBV11-2 and TRBJ1-2, the complete variable domain reads EAGVAQSPRYKIIEKRQSVAFWCNPISGHATLYWYQQILGQGPKLLIQFQNNGVVDDSQLPKDRFSAERLKGVDSTLKIQPAKLEDSAVYLCASSQIKGRGTFDGYTFGSGTRLTVV.

V and J are TRBV7-9 and TRBJ1-2; D is perhaps TRBD1 (6 bases). Germline V gives CDR1 SEHNR, CDR2 FQNEAQ (reference sequence). This CDR3 region has 14 residues. V shed 5 bases and J shed 7 bases, with 17 bases lying between them. The CDR3 sequence is CASSPAGGPIGYTF. Written as DNA, the CDR3 is TGTGCCAGCAGCCCGGCCGGGGGGCCGATTGGCTACACCTTC.

The chain couples TRBV7-6 to TRBJ2-5; 7 bases are a match to TRBD1. Germline lookup yields CDR1 SGHVS and CDR2 FNYEAQ. This CDR3 is built from 16 residues. V lost 1 base and J lost 5; bases outside the gene matches: 10. The CDR3 is CASSLGLLTGKETQYF. The CDR3 DNA follows: TGTGCCAGCAGCTTAGGCCTCCTGACAGGGAAGGAGACCCAGTACTTC.

The chain is built from TRBV10-2 and TRBJ1-5; D remains ambiguous. The CDR3 extends over 14 amino acids. Trimming cost V 11 bases and J 0 bases, with 14 bases left between them. Germline CDR1 WSHSY, CDR2 SAAADI. The CDR3 protein is CAANDGNSNQPQHF. The CDR3 DNA is TGCGCCGCCAACGACGGGAATAGCAATCAGCCCCAGCATTTT.

Only one count was recorded for this clone. V usage is TRBV29-1 and J usage is TRBJ2-1; 11 bases fit TRBD2. CDR1 SQVTM and CDR2 ANQGSEA come from the germline V gene. The V segment lost 7 bases and the J segment 9 bases; nucleotides outside the gene matches: 11. This CDR3 spans 14 amino acids. The CDR3 loop is CSAHVAGGSSEQFF. For the CDR3, the DNA is TGCAGCGCCCACGTAGCGGGGGGGTCTAGTGAGCAGTTCTTC.

This clone has a single count. This chain links TRBV19 with TRBJ1-1; D is unclear. Per germline, CDR1 LNHDA and CDR2 SQIVND (reference sequence). V was cut by 5 bases and J by 3 bases, with 10 bases left in between. The length of the CDR3 is 13 residues. The CDR3, as DNA: TGTGCCAGTAGTGGTCGGGTCGACACTGAAGCTTTCTTT. It codes for CASSGRVDTEAFF.

The chain joins TRBV6-5 to TRBJ1-2; D may be TRBD1 (6 bases). V was cut by 2 bases and J by 8 bases, with 12 bases left in between. In germline, CDR1 is MNHEY, CDR2 SVGAGI. The length of the CDR3 is 13 residues. The CDR3 DNA follows: TGTGCCAGCAGTTACCTACAGGGTGGCGGCTACACCTTC. Translation gives CASSYLQGGGYTF.

The chain links TRBV10-1 to TRBJ2-2, with TRBD1 as a possible D gene (6 bases). CDR3 length equals 14 residues. Trimming stripped 9 bases from V and 4 bases from J, with 15 bases between. Per the germline V gene, CDR1 is WNHNN and CDR2 is SYGVQD (reference sequence). The CDR3 protein is CASTLGDTTGELFF. In nucleotides, the CDR3 is TGCGCCAGTACCCTGGGGGACACCACCGGGGAGCTGTTTTTT.

The genes are TRBV11-3 and TRBJ1-1; D is uncertain. V shed 5 bases and J shed 3 bases, with 13 bases lying between them. CDR1 and CDR2 (germline): SGHNT, YENEEA. CDR3 length: 14 residues. The CDR3, as DNA: TGTGCCAGCAGCGAAAGCCCTTCGGACACTGAAGCTTTCTTT. It codes for CASSESPSDTEAFF.

This chain uses TRBV4-3 with TRBJ2-4; D may be TRBD2 (6 bases). Germline CDR1 and CDR2: LGHNA and YSLEER. CDR3 length: 16 amino acids. V was trimmed by 5 bases and J by 4 bases, leaving 18 bases between them. This CDR3 is CASSIESRGLKNIQYF. The CDR3 region has the DNA TGCGCCAGCAGCATCGAGAGCCGTGGACTAAAAAACATTCAGTACTTC.